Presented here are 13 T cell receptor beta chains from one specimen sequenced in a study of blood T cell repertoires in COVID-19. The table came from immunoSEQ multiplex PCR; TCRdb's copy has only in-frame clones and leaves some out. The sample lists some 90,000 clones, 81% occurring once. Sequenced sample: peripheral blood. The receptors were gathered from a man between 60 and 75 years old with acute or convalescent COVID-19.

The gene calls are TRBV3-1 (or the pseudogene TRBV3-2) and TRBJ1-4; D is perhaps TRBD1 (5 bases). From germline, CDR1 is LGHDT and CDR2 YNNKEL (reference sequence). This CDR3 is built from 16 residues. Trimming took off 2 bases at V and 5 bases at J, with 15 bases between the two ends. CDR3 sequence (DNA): TGTGCCAGCAGCCAACCCCTCAGGGTTCGAAATGAAAAACTGTTTTTT. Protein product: CASSQPLRVRNEKLFF.

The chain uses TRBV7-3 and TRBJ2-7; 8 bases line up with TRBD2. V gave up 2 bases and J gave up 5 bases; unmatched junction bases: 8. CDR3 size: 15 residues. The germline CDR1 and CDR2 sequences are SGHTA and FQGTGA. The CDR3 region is CASSLLPGRADEQYF. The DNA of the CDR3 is TGTGCCAGCAGCTTACTTCCCGGGAGGGCGGACGAGCAGTACTTC. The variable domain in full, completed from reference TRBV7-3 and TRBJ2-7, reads GAGVSQTPSNKVTEKGKYVELRCDPISGHTALYWYRQSLGQGPEFLIYFQGTGAADDSGLPNDRFFAVRPEGSVSTLKIQRTERGDSAVYLCASSLLPGRADEQYFGPGTRLTVT.

The CDR3 nucleotides are TGTGCCAGCAGTTACGGATCAGGGGGCGACAACTATGGCTACACCTTC. Residues: CASSYGSGGDNYGYTF. The rearrangement links TRBV6-6 to TRBJ1-2; 8 bases fit TRBD1. Germline loops: CDR1 MNHNY, CDR2 SVGAGI (reference sequence). V shed 2 bases and J 2 bases; nucleotides not matched to a gene: 7. CDR3 length: 16 amino acids.

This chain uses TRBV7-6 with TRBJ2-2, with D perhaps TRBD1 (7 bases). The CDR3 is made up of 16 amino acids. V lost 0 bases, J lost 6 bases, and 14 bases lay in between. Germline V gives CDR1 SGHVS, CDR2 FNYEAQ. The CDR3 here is CASSLAEGAVAGELFF. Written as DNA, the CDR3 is TGTGCCAGCAGCTTAGCGGAGGGGGCGGTCGCCGGGGAGCTGTTTTTT.

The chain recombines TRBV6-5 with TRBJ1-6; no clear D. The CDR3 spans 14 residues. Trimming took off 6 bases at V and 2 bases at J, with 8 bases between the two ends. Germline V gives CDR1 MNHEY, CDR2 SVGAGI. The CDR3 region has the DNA TGTGCCAGCAGACGACTCGCCTATAATTCACCCCTCCACTTT. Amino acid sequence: CASRRLAYNSPLHF.

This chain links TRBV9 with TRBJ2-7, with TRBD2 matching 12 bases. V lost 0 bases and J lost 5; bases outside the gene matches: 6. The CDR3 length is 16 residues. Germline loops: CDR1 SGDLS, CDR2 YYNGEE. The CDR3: CASSVGETSGSHEQYF. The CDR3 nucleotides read TGTGCCAGCAGCGTAGGGGAGACTAGCGGGAGTCACGAGCAGTACTTC.

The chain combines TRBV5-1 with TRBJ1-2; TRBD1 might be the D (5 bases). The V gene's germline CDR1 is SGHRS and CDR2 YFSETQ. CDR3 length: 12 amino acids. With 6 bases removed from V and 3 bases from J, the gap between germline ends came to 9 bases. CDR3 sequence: CASTGNHYGYTF. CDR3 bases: TGCGCCAGCACAGGGAACCACTATGGCTACACCTTC. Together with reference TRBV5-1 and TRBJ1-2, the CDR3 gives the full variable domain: KAGVTQTPRYLIKTRGQQVTLSCSPISGHRSVSWYQQTPGQGLQFLFEYFSETQRNKGNFPGRFSGRQFSNSRSEMNVSTLELGDSALYLCASTGNHYGYTFGSGTRLTVV.

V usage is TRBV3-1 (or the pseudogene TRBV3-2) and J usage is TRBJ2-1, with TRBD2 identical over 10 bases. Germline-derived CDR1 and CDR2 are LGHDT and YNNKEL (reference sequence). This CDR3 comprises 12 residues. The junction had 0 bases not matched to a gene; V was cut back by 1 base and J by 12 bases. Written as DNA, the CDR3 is TGTGCCAGCAGCCAAGTAGCGGGGGGGCAGTTCTTC. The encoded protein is CASSQVAGGQFF.

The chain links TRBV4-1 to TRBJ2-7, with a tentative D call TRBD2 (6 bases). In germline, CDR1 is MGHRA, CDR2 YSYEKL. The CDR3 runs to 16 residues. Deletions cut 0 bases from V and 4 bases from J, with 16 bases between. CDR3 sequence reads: CASSQEPGEVTYEQYF. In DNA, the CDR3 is TGCGCCAGCAGCCAAGAACCGGGAGAAGTAACGTACGAGCAGTACTTC.

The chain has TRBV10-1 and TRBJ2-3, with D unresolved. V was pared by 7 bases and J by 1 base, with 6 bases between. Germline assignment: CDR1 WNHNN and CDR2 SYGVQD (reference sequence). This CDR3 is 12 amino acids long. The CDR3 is CASTPGTDTQYF. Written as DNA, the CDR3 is TGCGCCAGCACCCCGGGCACAGATACGCAGTATTTT.

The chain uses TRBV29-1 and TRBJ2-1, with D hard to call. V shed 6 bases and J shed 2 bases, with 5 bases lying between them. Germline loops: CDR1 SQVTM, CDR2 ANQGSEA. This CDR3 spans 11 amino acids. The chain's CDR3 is CSVQAYNEQFF. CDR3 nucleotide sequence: TGCAGCGTCCAGGCCTACAATGAGCAGTTCTTC.

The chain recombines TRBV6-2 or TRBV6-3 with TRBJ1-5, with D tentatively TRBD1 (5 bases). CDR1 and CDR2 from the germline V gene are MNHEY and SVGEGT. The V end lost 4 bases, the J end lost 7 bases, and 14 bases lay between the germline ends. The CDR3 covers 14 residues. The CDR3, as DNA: TGTGCCAGCAGTTGGAGACAGCCCTCACAGCCCCAGCATTTT. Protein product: CASSWRQPSQPQHF.

CDR3 nucleotides: TGTGCCAGCAGCTTCCTCACACAGGGTCAAGGTGAAAAACTGTTTTTT. Amino acid sequence: CASSFLTQGQGEKLFF. J is TRBJ1-4 and V is TRBV7-6; a possible D gene is TRBD1 (6 bases). In germline, CDR1 is SGHVS, CDR2 FNYEAQ. Deletions cut 3 bases from V and 7 bases from J, with 18 bases between. The length of the CDR3 is 16 residues.